The 17 T cell receptor beta chains below were found in one sample sequenced in a study of cytomegalovirus exposure and HLA in healthy donors. The PCR had 60 Vbeta and 13 Jbeta primers. Method: immunoSEQ multiplex PCR; TCRdb's copy keeps in-frame clones and lacks some. The sample has 65,000 to 95,000 clones, approximately 78% seen once. Sequenced: PBMCs. These receptors were obtained from a male donor in good health and CMV-seropositive.

V gene TRBV5-1 combines with J gene TRBJ2-1, with 7 positions matching TRBD2. The CDR3 runs 17 residues. Germline V CDR1 and CDR2: SGHRS, YFSETQ. V dropped 4 bases and J dropped 0; count of bases not matched to a gene: 10. The CDR3 region has the DNA TGCGCCAGCAGCCTCCAACTAGCGCGGAGCTCCTACAATGAGCAGTTCTTC. Its protein product is CASSLQLARSSYNEQFF.

The chain carries TRBV9 and TRBJ2-2, with 10 bases that match TRBD1. J lost 4 bases, V lost 0 bases, and 3 bases had no gene match. This CDR3 comprises 16 residues. CDR1 is SGDLS and CDR2 is YYNGEE in the germline V gene. CDR3 DNA sequence: TGTGCCAGCAGCGTAGATCGGACAGGGGGCACCGGGGAGCTGTTTTTT. This encodes CASSVDRTGGTGELFF.

There are a few counts of this clone. The chain joins TRBV7-9 to TRBJ2-7; the D gene is possibly TRBD1 (6 bases). This CDR3 comprises 15 residues. Germline V CDR1 and CDR2: SEHNR, FQNEAQ (reference sequence). Trimming pared 4 bases from V and 2 bases from J, leaving 15 bases between. Here the CDR3 reads CASSSYRDKAYEQYF. DNA of the CDR3: TGTGCCAGCAGCTCATACCGGGACAAAGCCTACGAGCAGTACTTC. The full variable domain, in which reference TRBV7-9 and TRBJ2-7 provide the parts outside the CDR3, is DTGVSQNPRHKITKRGQNVTFRCDPISEHNRLYWYRQTLGQGPEFLTYFQNEAQLEKSRLLSDRFSAERPKGSFSTLEIQRTEQGDSAMYLCASSSYRDKAYEQYFGPGTRLTVT.

The chain employs TRBV19 and TRBJ2-2; 12 bases map to TRBD2. Germline V gives CDR1 LNHDA, CDR2 SQIVND (reference sequence). The V and J ends lost 5 bases and 6 bases, in that order; junction bases with no gene match: 7. This CDR3 contains 16 residues. The CDR3 protein is CASSAWTSGNAGELFF. CDR3 sequence (DNA): TGTGCCAGTAGTGCCTGGACTAGCGGGAATGCCGGGGAGCTGTTTTTT.

This clone was picked up one time. The rearrangement joins TRBV15 to TRBJ2-3; D gene uncertain. V shed 1 base and J shed 0 bases, with 8 bases lying between them. CDR1 and CDR2 (germline): LNHNV, YYDKDF (reference sequence). The CDR3 consists of 15 residues. CDR3 bases: TGTGCCACCAGCAGAGGAGGTATGAGCACAGATACGCAGTATTTT. This translates into CATSRGGMSTDTQYF. The full variable domain, in which reference TRBV15 and TRBJ2-3 provide the parts outside the CDR3, is DAMVIQNPRYQVTQFGKPVTLSCSQTLNHNVMYWYQQKSSQAPKLLFHYYDKDFNNEADTPDNFQSRRPNTSFCFLDIRSPGLGDTAMYLCATSRGGMSTDTQYFGPGTRLTVL.

The V gene is TRBV5-4, the J gene TRBJ1-1; D not certain. The germline CDR1 and CDR2 sequences are SGHNT and YYREEE (reference sequence). This CDR3 has 14 amino acids. V was clipped by 5 bases and J by 1 base, with 12 bases between them. CDR3 residues: CASSIRGKNTEAFF. The CDR3 DNA reads as TGTGCCAGCAGTATCCGCGGCAAGAACACTGAAGCTTTCTTT. Using reference TRBV5-4 and TRBJ1-1 for the parts outside the CDR3, the full variable domain is ETGVTQSPTHLIKTRGQQVTLRCSSQSGHNTVSWYQQALGQGPQFIFQYYREEENGRGNFPPRFSGLQFPNYSSELNVNALELDDSALYLCASSIRGKNTEAFFGQGTRLTVV.

V usage is TRBV2 and J usage is TRBJ1-5, with TRBD1 matching 7 bases. This CDR3 is 15 amino acids long. Germline values: CDR1 SNHLY, CDR2 FYNNEI. The ends lost 6 bases at V and 0 bases at J; junction bases unmatched: 5. CDR3 sequence: CASREDRTSNQPQHF. Written as DNA, the CDR3 is TGTGCCAGCAGAGAGGACAGGACTAGCAATCAGCCCCAGCATTTT.

CDR3 sequence (DNA): TGTGCCAGCAGCCCCGGGACAGGGGCTTCAGATACGCAGTATTTT. It specifies CASSPGTGASDTQYF. This rearrangement joins TRBV27 to TRBJ2-3, with 10 nucleotides matching TRBD1. This CDR3 has 15 amino acids. Per the germline V gene, CDR1 is MNHEY and CDR2 is SMNVEV (reference sequence). V dropped 6 bases and J dropped 4; count of bases not matched to a gene: 7.

The V gene is TRBV5-5, the J gene TRBJ2-7, with TRBD1 matching over 9 bases. Losses at the gene ends were 4 bases for V and 5 bases for J; bases not matched to a gene: 10. The CDR3 is made up of 15 amino acids. Germline CDR1 and CDR2: SGHKS and YYEKEE (reference sequence). CDR3: CASSPAGTGSDEQYF. CDR3 sequence (DNA): TGTGCCAGCAGCCCGGCCGGGACAGGGTCTGACGAGCAGTACTTC.

The chain employs TRBV28 and TRBJ2-7; the match to TRBD2 covers 7 bases. V lost 7 bases, J lost 7 bases, and 13 bases stayed unmatched. Germline V gives CDR1 MDHEN, CDR2 SYDVKM. The CDR3 runs 14 residues. CDR3 loop: CASKGGGSRREQYF. In DNA form, the CDR3 reads TGTGCCAGCAAGGGTGGCGGGAGCCGGAGGGAGCAGTACTTC.

CDR3 in DNA: TGTGCCAGCAGTTTTAGCGGGATTGGCACAGATACGCAGTATTTT. Translation: CASSFSGIGTDTQYF. The chain combines TRBV6-5 with TRBJ2-3; 8 positions agree with TRBD2. This CDR3 region has 15 residues. J lost 1 base, V lost 4 bases, and 4 bases had no gene match. Germline V gives CDR1 MNHEY, CDR2 SVGAGI.

This chain uses TRBV6-6 with TRBJ2-7; 7 bases are shared with TRBD1. Germline V gene data show CDR1 as MNHNY and CDR2 as SVGAGI (reference sequence). This CDR3 contains 15 residues. The ends lost 3 bases at V and 2 bases at J; junction bases unmatched: 7. CDR3 residues: CASSYQQGPTYEQYF. CDR3 DNA: TGTGCCAGCAGTTATCAACAGGGGCCCACCTACGAGCAGTACTTC.

The genes are TRBV27 and TRBJ1-1; the D gene is possibly TRBD1 (6 bases). The CDR3 is 17 amino acids. Germline lookup yields CDR1 MNHEY and CDR2 SMNVEV (reference sequence). Between the trimmed V and J ends, which lost 3 bases and 0 bases, there was a span of 17 bases. The CDR3 reads CASSFDRFGILNTEAFF. As DNA, the CDR3 is TGTGCCAGCAGTTTCGACAGGTTTGGGATCTTGAACACTGAAGCTTTCTTT.

The chain is built from TRBV18 and TRBJ1-4; TRBD1 is a possible D gene (6 bases). The CDR3 covers 13 residues. Trimming removed 2 bases from V and 7 bases from J, with 8 bases in between. The germline V gene has CDR1 KGHSH and CDR2 LQKENI. CDR3 bases: TGTGCCAGCTCACCATTAGGGGGTGAAAAACTGTTTTTT. It is translated as CASSPLGGEKLFF.

The table lists this clone with a few counts. The chain carries TRBV28 and TRBJ2-2; possible D gene TRBD1, 6 bases. Looked up from germline, CDR1 is MDHEN and CDR2 is SYDVKM. The CDR3 has 11 residues. CDR3 amino acids: CRGSSSGELFF. CDR3 DNA: TGTAGGGGGAGTTCGTCCGGGGAGCTGTTTTTT.

V usage is TRBV4-2 and J usage is TRBJ2-3; possibly TRBD2 for D (6 bases). The V end was cut by 4 bases, the J end by 1 base, with 15 bases between. The CDR3 runs to 16 residues. CDR1 LGHNA and CDR2 YNFKEQ come from the germline V gene. The CDR3 coding sequence is TGTGCCAGCAGCCCGCTGAGGGACTCCCGCACAGATACGCAGTATTTT. It encodes CASSPLRDSRTDTQYF.

In DNA, the CDR3 is TGTGCCAGCAGAATCGGGATCCTCTATAATGAAAAACTGTTTTTT. It is translated as CASRIGILYNEKLFF. V usage is TRBV7-2 and J usage is TRBJ1-4; D unresolved. The V and J ends lost 6 bases and 4 bases respectively, with 15 bases between them. Germline-derived CDR1 and CDR2 are SGHTA and FQGNSA. The CDR3 sequence is 15 residues long. The full variable domain, rest sourced from reference TRBV7-2 and TRBJ1-4, is GAGVSQSPSNKVTEKGKDVELRCDPISGHTALYWYRQSLGQGLEFLIYFQGNSAPDKSGLPSDRFSAERTGGSVSTLTIQRTQQEDSAVYLCASRIGILYNEKLFFGSGTQLSVL.